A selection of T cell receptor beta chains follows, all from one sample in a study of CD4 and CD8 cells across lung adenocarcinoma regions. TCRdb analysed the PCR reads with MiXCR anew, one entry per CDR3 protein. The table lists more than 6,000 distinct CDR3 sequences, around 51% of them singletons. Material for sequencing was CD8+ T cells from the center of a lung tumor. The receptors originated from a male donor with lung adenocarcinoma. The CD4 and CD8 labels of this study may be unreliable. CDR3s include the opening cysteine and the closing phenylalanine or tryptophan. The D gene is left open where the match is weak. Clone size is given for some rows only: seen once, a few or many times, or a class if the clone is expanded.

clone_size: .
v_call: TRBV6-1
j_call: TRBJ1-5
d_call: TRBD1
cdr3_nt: TGTGCCAGCAGTGAAGGGTGGGGGACAGTACTGAATCAGCCCCAGCATTTT
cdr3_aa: CASSEGWGTVLNQPQHF

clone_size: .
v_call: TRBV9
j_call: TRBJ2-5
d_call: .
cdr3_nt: TGTGCCAGCAGCTCAGGGTATGAGGAGACCCAGTACTTC
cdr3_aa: CASSSGYEETQYF

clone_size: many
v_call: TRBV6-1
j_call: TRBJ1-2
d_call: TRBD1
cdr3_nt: TGTGCCAGCAGTGGGGGACAGGCGCCCTATGGCTACACCTTC
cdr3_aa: CASSGGQAPYGYTF

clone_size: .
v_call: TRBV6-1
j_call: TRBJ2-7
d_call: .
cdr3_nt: TGTGCCAGCAGTCCAACAGGGTTAGTCGACTACGAGCAGTACTTC
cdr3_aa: CASSPTGLVDYEQYF

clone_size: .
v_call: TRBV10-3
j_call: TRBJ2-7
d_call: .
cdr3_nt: TGTGCGGGGAGGGGGGGCCGGGCGCCCCAGCCGCAGTACTTC
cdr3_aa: CAGRGGRAPQPQYF

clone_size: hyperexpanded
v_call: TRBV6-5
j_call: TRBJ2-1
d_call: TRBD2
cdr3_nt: TGTGCCACCGGACGGGGAGGGAGCTACAATGAGCAGTTCTTC
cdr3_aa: CATGRGGSYNEQFF

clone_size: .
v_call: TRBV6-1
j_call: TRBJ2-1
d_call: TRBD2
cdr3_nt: TGTGCCAGCAGCAAAACGACTAGCGGGTACAATGAGCAGTTCTTC
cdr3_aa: CASSKTTSGYNEQFF

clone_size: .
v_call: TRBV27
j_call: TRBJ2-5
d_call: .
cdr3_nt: TGTGCCAGCAGTGGCAGGGTGAAAGACGCGCAGTACTTC
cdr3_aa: CASSGRVKDAQYF

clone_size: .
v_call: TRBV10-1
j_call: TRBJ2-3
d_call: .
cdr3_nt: TGCGCCAGGGGTGGAGGGGTCTGTGGCACAGATACCCAGTATTTT
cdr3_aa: CARGGGVCGTDTQYF

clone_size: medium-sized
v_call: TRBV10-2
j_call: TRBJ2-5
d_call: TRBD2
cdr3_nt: TGCGCCAGCAGTGACCCGGGTAGCGGGAAAGAGACCCAGTACTTC
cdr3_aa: CASSDPGSGKETQYF

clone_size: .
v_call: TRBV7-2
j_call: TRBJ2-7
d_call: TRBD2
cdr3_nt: TGTGCCAGCAGCACCAATCAACTAGCGGGAGTCTCGTACGAGCAGTACTTC
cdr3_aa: CASSTNQLAGVSYEQYF

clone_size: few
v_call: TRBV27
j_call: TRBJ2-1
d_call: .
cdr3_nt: TGTGCCAGCAGATCAGGGGCAGTAGCGCAGAGGTACAATGAGCAGTTCTTC
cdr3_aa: CASRSGAVAQRYNEQFF

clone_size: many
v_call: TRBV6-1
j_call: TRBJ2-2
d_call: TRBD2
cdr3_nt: TGTGCCAGCACTCCGACTAGCGGGGCCACCGGGGAGCTGTTTTTT
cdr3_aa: CASTPTSGATGELFF

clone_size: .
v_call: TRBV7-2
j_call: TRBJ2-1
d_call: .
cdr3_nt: TGTGCCAGCAGCTTCGCCGGAATCTACAATGAGCAGTTCTTC
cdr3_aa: CASSFAGIYNEQFF

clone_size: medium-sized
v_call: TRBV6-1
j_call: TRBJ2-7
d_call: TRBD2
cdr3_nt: TGTGCCAGCAGGACCGGGGCGGGGGGGACCTACGAGCAGTACTTC
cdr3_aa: CASRTGAGGTYEQYF

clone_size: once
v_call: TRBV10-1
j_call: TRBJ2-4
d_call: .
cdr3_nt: TGCGCCAGCTGGTTAGGGCAGGCCAAAGACACTCAGTATTTC
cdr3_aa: CASWLGQAKDTQYF

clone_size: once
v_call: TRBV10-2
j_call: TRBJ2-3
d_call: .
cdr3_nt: TGCGCCAGCAGTGCCACAGATACGCAGTACTTT
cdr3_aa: CASSATDTQYF

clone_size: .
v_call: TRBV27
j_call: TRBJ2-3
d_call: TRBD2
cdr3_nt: TGTGCCAGCAGGGGCCGTGGGGCGGGAGGTACAGATACGCAGTATTTT
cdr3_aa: CASRGRGAGGTDTQYF